Sequencing of this T cell receptor (beta chain) was carried out in a study of T cell responses to AZD1222 COVID-19 vaccine. Across the study: Investigators merged groups given second doses at roughly 4 or roughly 12 weeks.

About this clone itself: Antigen specificity is unknown.

Method: immunoSEQ multiplex PCR; TCRdb's copy keeps in-frame clones and lacks some. The table shows approximately 130,000 clones, with 90% to 95% occurring only once. The CDR3 is 15 residues long. Per the germline V gene, CDR1 is SGHNT and CDR2 is YYREEE (reference sequence). The V end lost 0 bases, the J end lost 0 bases, and 10 bases lay between the germline ends. Study outcomes and limitations: Reports indicate that nearly half of spike-specific TCRs are directed at unmutated variant regions. Donors were mostly white British, more females; clonal diversity possibly underestimated. The peak T cell response came first, and repertoires were sampled only after it.

This sequence was found in an adult in good health. The source was peripheral blood, collected on day 0 of AZD1222 vaccination. The chain is built from TRBV5-4 and TRBJ2-7, with a possible D match to TRBD1 (6 bases). The CDR3 here is CASSLARTASYEQYF. DNA for the CDR3: TGTGCCAGCAGCTTGGCCAGGACAGCCTCCTACGAGCAGTACTTC. Variable domain in full (rest from reference TRBV5-4 and TRBJ2-7): ETGVTQSPTHLIKTRGQQVTLRCSSQSGHNTVSWYQQALGQGPQFIFQYYREEENGRGNFPPRFSGLQFPNYSSELNVNALELDDSALYLCASSLARTASYEQYFGPGTRLTVT.